Listed below are T cell receptor beta chains from one sample, sequenced in a study of vaccination effects on CD4 cells after COVID-19. Data came from immunoSEQ multiplex PCR; TCRdb stores just in-frame clones and leaves some out. The sample contains 70,000 to 85,000 clones, around 77% of which appear only once. Antigens of these TCRs are unknown. Material: CD4+ T cells from PBMCs cultured without peptide, obtained before COVID-19 vaccination. The receptors stem from a human donor who received a COVID-19 vaccine. The CDR3 runs from the conserved cysteine through the conserved F or W. A D gene is named only where the DNA matches it firmly. Part of the rows lack a size; the others show once, few, many or a class for expanded clones.

v_call	clone_size	d_call	j_call	cdr3_aa	cdr3_nt
TRBV19	.	TRBD1	TRBJ1-2	CASKPTGGFGYTF	TGTGCCAGCAAGCCGACAGGGGGTTTCGGCTACACCTTC
TRBV30	.	.	TRBJ1-3	CAWSTGNTIYF	TGTGCCTGGAGTACCGGAAACACCATATATTTT
TRBV5-4	once	.	TRBJ2-3	CASSPRPSSTDTQYF	TGTGCCAGCAGTCCCCGTCCTTCTAGCACAGATACGCAGTATTTT
TRBV5-1	.	TRBD1	TRBJ1-4	CASSPGTANEKLFF	TGCGCCAGCAGCCCCGGGACAGCTAATGAAAAACTGTTTTTT
TRBV5-4	.	TRBD2	TRBJ2-5	CASQKSGGAETQYF	TGTGCCAGTCAAAAATCGGGGGGAGCAGAGACCCAGTACTTC
TRBV14	.	.	TRBJ1-2	CASSPNRTPGGYTF	TGTGCCAGCAGCCCAAATCGGACCCCAGGAGGCTACACCTTC
TRBV6-4	once	.	TRBJ2-5	CASSPGHGETQYF	TGTGCCAGCAGTCCGGGACACGGAGAGACCCAGTACTTC
TRBV5-1	once	.	TRBJ1-4	CASSQERGDEKLFF	TGCGCCAGCAGCCAGGAACGGGGGGATGAAAAACTGTTTTTT
TRBV2	.	.	TRBJ1-1	CASSHEQGNTEAFF	TGTGCCAGCAGCCATGAACAGGGGAACACTGAAGCTTTCTTT
TRBV21-1	.	.	TRBJ2-2	CASSKSLTTANTGELFF	TGTGCCAGCAGCAAATCATTAACGACAGCGAACACCGGGGAGCTGTTTTTT
TRBV30	.	.	TRBJ2-6	CAWTMPVANVLTF	TGTGCCTGGACTATGCCAGTGGCCAACGTCCTGACTTTC
TRBV5-1	.	TRBD1	TRBJ1-6	CASSFGQGFNNSPLHF	TGCGCCAGCAGCTTTGGACAGGGATTCAATAATTCACCCCTCCACTTT
TRBV24-1	.	.	TRBJ2-2	CATSDNTGELFF	TGTGCCACCAGTGACAACACCGGGGAGCTGTTTTTT
TRBV13	.	TRBD2	TRBJ2-5	CASSSSLAGGSAETQYF	TGTGCCAGCAGCTCTTCCCTAGCGGGGGGGTCGGCGGAGACCCAGTACTTC
TRBV11-1	.	.	TRBJ2-3	CASSLKGYSTDTQYF	TGTGCCAGCAGCTTAAAGGGGTATAGCACAGATACGCAGTATTTT
TRBV5-8	.	.	TRBJ2-3	CASPSSGPTDTQYF	TGTGCCAGCCCCTCCAGCGGACCCACAGATACGCAGTATTTT
TRBV6-2/TRBV6-3	.	.	TRBJ2-1	CASSPRETPLDNEQFF	TGTGCCAGCAGTCCACGCGAGACTCCCTTGGACAATGAGCAGTTCTTC
TRBV6-4	.	TRBD2	TRBJ2-3	CASSELSGGASGTQYF	TGTGCCAGCAGTGAGTTGAGCGGGGGGGCCTCGGGTACGCAGTATTTT
TRBV18	.	.	TRBJ1-1	CASSPGVNTEAFF	TGTGCCAGCTCACCAGGGGTGAACACTGAAGCTTTCTTT
TRBV6-2/TRBV6-3	.	.	TRBJ1-4	CASSYSKYGNNEKLFF	TGTGCCAGCAGTTACTCGAAATACGGAAATAATGAAAAACTGTTTTTT
TRBV7-8	.	TRBD2	TRBJ2-3	CASSLVTSGGADTQYF	TGTGCCAGCAGCTTAGTGACTAGCGGGGGGGCAGATACGCAGTATTTT
TRBV6-5	.	.	TRBJ1-4	CASSRRRGQDEKLFF	TGTGCCAGCAGTCGTCGCCGGGGGCAGGATGAAAAACTGTTTTTT
TRBV5-1	.	.	TRBJ1-6	CASSSGTHNSPLHF	TGCGCCAGCAGTTCCGGGACACATAATTCACCCCTCCACTTT
TRBV5-5	few	.	TRBJ1-1	CASSSRETQGMNTEAFF	TGTGCCAGCAGTTCCCGAGAGACCCAGGGGATGAACACTGAAGCTTTCTTT
TRBV9	.	TRBD1	TRBJ1-4	CASSQGQGNEKLFF	TGTGCCAGCAGTCAGGGACAGGGAAATGAAAAACTGTTTTTT
TRBV9	.	TRBD1	TRBJ1-1	CASSVEGTGVTEAFF	TGTGCCAGCAGCGTAGAGGGGACAGGGGTAACTGAAGCTTTCTTT
TRBV11-3	few	.	TRBJ2-2	CASSLGGGNTGELFF	TGTGCCAGCAGCCTCGGTGGGGGGAACACCGGGGAGCTGTTTTTT
TRBV19	few	.	TRBJ1-4	CASYGTNEKLFF	TGTGCCAGCTACGGGACTAATGAAAAACTGTTTTTT
TRBV2	.	.	TRBJ1-5	CASSGSYSNQPQHF	TGTGCCAGCAGTGGGAGTTATAGCAATCAGCCCCAGCATTTT
TRBV15	.	.	TRBJ2-3	CATSRGTDTQYF	TGTGCCACCAGCAGAGGGACAGATACGCAGTATTTT
TRBV7-9	.	TRBD1	TRBJ2-2	CASSPGQANTGELFF	TGTGCCAGCAGCCCGGGACAGGCGAACACCGGGGAGCTGTTTTTT
TRBV29-1	once	TRBD2	TRBJ2-3	CSVEDGGADTQYF	TGCAGCGTTGAAGACGGGGGGGCAGATACGCAGTATTTT
TRBV18	few	TRBD1	TRBJ1-2	CASSPGQGPNYGYTF	TGTGCCAGCTCACCTGGACAGGGACCTAACTATGGCTACACCTTC
TRBV5-6	.	.	TRBJ1-1	CASSRGDGGSTEAFF	TGTGCCAGCAGCCGAGGTGACGGTGGAAGCACTGAAGCTTTCTTT
TRBV6-5	.	TRBD2	TRBJ2-1	CASSPSGGSEQFF	TGTGCCAGCAGTCCTAGCGGGGGGAGTGAGCAGTTCTTC
TRBV19	few	TRBD1	TRBJ1-2	CASKDRGYGYTF	TGTGCCAGTAAGGACAGGGGCTATGGCTACACCTTC
TRBV7-9	few	.	TRBJ1-2	CASSGGGSSYTF	TGTGCCAGCAGCGGGGGTGGGTCAAGCTACACCTTC
TRBV30	.	.	TRBJ1-5	CAWSGGGISNQPQHF	TGTGCCTGGAGCGGGGGCGGGATTAGCAATCAGCCCCAGCATTTT
TRBV7-2	.	.	TRBJ2-5	CASSLAGAGETQYF	TGTGCCAGCAGCTTAGCGGGGGCGGGGGAGACCCAGTACTTC
TRBV11-3	.	TRBD1	TRBJ2-6	CASSAGGSGANVLTF	TGTGCCAGCAGCGCAGGGGGCTCTGGGGCCAACGTCCTGACTTTC
TRBV6-2/TRBV6-3	few	.	TRBJ2-2	CASSYQGPNTGELFF	TGTGCCAGCAGTTATCAGGGCCCGAACACCGGGGAGCTGTTTTTT
TRBV28	once	.	TRBJ1-2	CASSLFYKGLAGTNYGYTF	TGTGCCAGCAGTTTATTTTACAAGGGGTTGGCGGGGACTAACTATGGCTACACCTTC
TRBV13	.	TRBD2	TRBJ2-3	CASSPLAGGPTQYF	TGTGCCAGCAGCCCTTTAGCGGGGGGTCCTACGCAGTATTTT
TRBV4-1	.	TRBD2	TRBJ2-3	CASSPRRGGSDTQYF	TGCGCCAGCAGCCCTCGGCGGGGGGGCTCCGATACGCAGTATTTT
TRBV11-3	.	.	TRBJ2-5	CASSPDRGQETQYF	TGTGCCAGCAGCCCCGACCGGGGCCAAGAGACCCAGTACTTC
TRBV5-1	.	.	TRBJ1-4	CASSLAATNEKLFF	TGCGCCAGCAGCTTGGCAGCAACTAATGAAAAACTGTTTTTT
TRBV13	once	TRBD1	TRBJ2-4	CASSSTTGENIQYF	TGTGCCAGCAGCTCGACGACAGGGGAAAACATTCAGTACTTC
TRBV19	.	TRBD1	TRBJ2-3	CASSSNRGSDTQYF	TGTGCCAGTAGTTCAAACAGGGGGTCAGATACGCAGTATTTT
TRBV5-8	.	.	TRBJ1-5	CASSSRGQPQHF	TGTGCCAGCAGCTCGAGGGGACAGCCCCAGCATTTT
TRBV4-1	.	TRBD2	TRBJ2-5	CASSQEGSGGGQYF	TGCGCCAGCAGCCAAGAGGGTAGCGGGGGTGGCCAGTACTTC
TRBV25-1	few	.	TRBJ2-2	CASSSQGTLNTGELFF	TGTGCCAGCAGCTCCCAAGGGACTTTAAACACCGGGGAGCTGTTTTTT
TRBV5-1	once	.	TRBJ2-1	CASSISGTGRNNEQFF	TGCGCCAGCAGCATATCGGGGACGGGGCGAAACAATGAGCAGTTCTTC
TRBV3-1/TRBV3-2	.	.	TRBJ2-5	CASSQNTVLGTQYF	TGTGCCAGCAGCCAAAATACTGTGTTGGGGACCCAGTACTTC
TRBV6-2/TRBV6-3	.	TRBD1	TRBJ1-5	CASSYSDRGNQPQHF	TGTGCCAGCAGTTACTCCGACAGGGGCAATCAGCCCCAGCATTTT
TRBV24-1	.	TRBD1	TRBJ1-5	CATSDLWDSFYSNQPQHF	TGTGCCACCAGTGATTTGTGGGACAGTTTTTATAGCAATCAGCCCCAGCATTTT
TRBV5-1	.	.	TRBJ1-1	CASSLGAANDEAFF	TGCGCCAGCAGCTTGGGGGCGGCAAATGATGAAGCTTTCTTT
TRBV25-1	.	TRBD1	TRBJ1-1	CASSDLTGASREAFF	TGTGCCAGCAGTGACCTGACAGGGGCTTCACGTGAAGCTTTCTTT
TRBV9	.	.	TRBJ1-2	CASKSRLGNYGYTF	TGTGCCAGCAAGAGTCGTCTAGGGAACTATGGCTACACCTTC